The present TCR beta chain was sequenced within a study of T cell repertoires in cytomegalovirus infection. The wider study: CMV infection and matching HLA type were both indicated by public TCR beta signatures.

General study findings and limits: Within the response measured ex vivo, HLA-C-restricted CMV-specific TCR beta clonotypes were dominant.

This clonotype has just a few counts. Its antigen is still unknown. Via MiXCR, TCRdb re-called the reads, giving one row per CDR3 protein. The sample has fewer than 850,000 distinct CDR3 sequences; about 29% are singletons. The specimen was cultured CD8+ T cells from PBMCs, collected from culture after CMV antigen stimulation. The TCR sequence derives from a human donor in good health (CMV status not recorded). Some clones in this sample may be carry-over from other donors' samples.

The CDR3 DNA reads TGTGCCATCAGGACTTTTCTACAGGGAGAGAACACCATATATTTT. Protein sequence: CAIRTFLQGENTIYF. This chain joins TRBV10-3 and TRBJ1-3, with D perhaps matching TRBD1 (6 bases). The CDR3 has 15 residues. Per germline, CDR1 ENHRY and CDR2 SYGVKD. The V end was cut by 6 bases, the J end by 7 bases, with 19 bases between.